This entry is about one T cell receptor beta chain. The data stem from a study of quantifying T cell responses using KT2 cells. Study summary: TCR alpha and beta constant-region primers primed reverse transcription of RNA.

The CDR3 totals 16 residues. Trimming removed 7 bases from V and 5 bases from J; junction bases left unmatched: 10. The cDNA 3' end received a ligated oligonucleotide with a UMI. An equimolar mix of RC1.1 and RC1.2 primed the beta chain across TRBC1 and TRBC2. TCRdb fed the UMI-ligation and nested PCR reads into MiXCR, producing one record per CDR3 protein. The sample includes tens of thousands of distinct CDR3 sequences, 6% to 8% of them seen just once. The sample comprised PBMCs spiked with cells of the T cell clone KT2. This rearrangement joins TRBV12-3 or TRBV12-4 to TRBJ2-5, with 13 bases identical to TRBD2. The source of this sequence is a human donor. The DNA for the CDR3 is TGTGCCAGCAACGCGCAAGGACTAGCGGGAGTTGAGACCCAGTACTTC. It specifies CASNAQGLAGVETQYF.